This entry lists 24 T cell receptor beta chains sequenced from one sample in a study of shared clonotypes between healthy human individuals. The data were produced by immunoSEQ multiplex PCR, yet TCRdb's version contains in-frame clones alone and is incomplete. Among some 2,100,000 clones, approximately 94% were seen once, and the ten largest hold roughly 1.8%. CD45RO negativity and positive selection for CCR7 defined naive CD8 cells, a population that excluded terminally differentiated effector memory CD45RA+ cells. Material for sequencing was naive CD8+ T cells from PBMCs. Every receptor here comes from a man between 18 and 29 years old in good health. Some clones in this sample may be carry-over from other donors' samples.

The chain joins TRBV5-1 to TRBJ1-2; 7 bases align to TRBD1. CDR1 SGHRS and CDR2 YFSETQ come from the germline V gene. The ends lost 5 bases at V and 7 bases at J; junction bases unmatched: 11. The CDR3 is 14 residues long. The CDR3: CASSPDRVSSGYTF. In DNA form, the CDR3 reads TGCGCCAGCAGTCCAGACAGGGTTTCGAGTGGCTACACCTTC. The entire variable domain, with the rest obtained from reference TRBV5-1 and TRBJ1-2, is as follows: KAGVTQTPRYLIKTRGQQVTLSCSPISGHRSVSWYQQTPGQGLQFLFEYFSETQRNKGNFPGRFSGRQFSNSRSEMNVSTLELGDSALYLCASSPDRVSSGYTFGSGTRLTVV.

This chain's CDR3 is CASSPLRGVNYGYTF. The CDR3 DNA is TGTGCCAGCAGCCCCCTCCGTGGGGTAAACTATGGCTACACCTTC. This chain links TRBV7-9 with TRBJ1-2; D gene unclear. Germline CDR1 and CDR2: SEHNR and FQNEAQ (reference sequence). This CDR3 spans 15 amino acids. Trimming removed 5 bases at V and 2 bases at J, with 15 bases between.

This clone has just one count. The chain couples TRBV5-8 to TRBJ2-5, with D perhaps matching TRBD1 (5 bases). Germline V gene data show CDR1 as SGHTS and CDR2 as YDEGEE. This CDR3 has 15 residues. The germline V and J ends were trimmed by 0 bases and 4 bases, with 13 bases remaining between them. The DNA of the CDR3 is TGTGCCAGCAGCTTGGGTGATGCAGGGCGAGAGACCCAGTACTTC. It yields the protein CASSLGDAGRETQYF.

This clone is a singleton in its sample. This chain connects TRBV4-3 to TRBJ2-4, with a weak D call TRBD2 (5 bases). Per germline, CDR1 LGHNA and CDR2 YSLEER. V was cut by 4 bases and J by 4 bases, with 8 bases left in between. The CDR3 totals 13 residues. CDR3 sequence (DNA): TGCGCCAGCAGCCTCGGACTGAAAAACATTCAGTACTTC. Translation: CASSLGLKNIQYF.

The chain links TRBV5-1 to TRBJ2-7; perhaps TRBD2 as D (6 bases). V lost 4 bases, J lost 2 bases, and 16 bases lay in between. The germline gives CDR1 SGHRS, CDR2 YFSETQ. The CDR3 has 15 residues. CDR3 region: CASSPVNSGPYEQYF. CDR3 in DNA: TGCGCCAGCAGCCCCGTAAATAGCGGTCCCTACGAGCAGTACTTC.

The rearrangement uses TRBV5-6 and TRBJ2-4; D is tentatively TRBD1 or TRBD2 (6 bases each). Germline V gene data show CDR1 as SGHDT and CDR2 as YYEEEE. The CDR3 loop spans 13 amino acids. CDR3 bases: TGTGCTACCAGTCCGGGGGCCCAAAACATTCAGTACTTC. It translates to CATSPGAQNIQYF.

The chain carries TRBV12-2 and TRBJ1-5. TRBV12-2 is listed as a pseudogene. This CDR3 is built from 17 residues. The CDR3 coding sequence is TGTGCAAGTCGTTGCGGGAGCGAGCTTGGGAGCAATCAGCCCCAGCATTTT. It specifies CASRCGSELGSNQPQHF.

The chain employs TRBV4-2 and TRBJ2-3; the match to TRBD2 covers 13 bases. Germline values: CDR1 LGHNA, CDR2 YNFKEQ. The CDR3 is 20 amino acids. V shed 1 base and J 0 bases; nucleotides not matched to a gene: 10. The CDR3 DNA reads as TGTGCCAGCAGCCAAGTTATAGGACTAGCGGGAGATCGTAGCACAGATACGCAGTATTTT. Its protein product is CASSQVIGLAGDRSTDTQYF.

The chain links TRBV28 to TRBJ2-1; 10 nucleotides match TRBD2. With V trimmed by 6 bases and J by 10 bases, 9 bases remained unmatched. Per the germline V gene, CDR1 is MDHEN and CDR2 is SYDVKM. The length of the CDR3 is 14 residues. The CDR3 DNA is TGTGCCAGCAGCCTAGCGGGAGAGGCTATCGAGCAGTTCTTC. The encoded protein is CASSLAGEAIEQFF.

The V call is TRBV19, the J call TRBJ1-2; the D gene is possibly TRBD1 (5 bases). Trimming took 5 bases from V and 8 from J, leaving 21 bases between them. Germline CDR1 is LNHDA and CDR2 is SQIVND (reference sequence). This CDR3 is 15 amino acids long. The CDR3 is CASSPPTGTWHGYTF. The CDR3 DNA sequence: TGTGCCAGTAGTCCCCCCACGGGGACTTGGCACGGCTACACCTTC.

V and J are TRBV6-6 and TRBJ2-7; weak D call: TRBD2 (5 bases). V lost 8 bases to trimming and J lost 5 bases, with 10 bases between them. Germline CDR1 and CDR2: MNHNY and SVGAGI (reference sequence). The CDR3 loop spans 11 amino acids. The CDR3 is CASGWGDEQYF. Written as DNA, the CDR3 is TGTGCCAGCGGGTGGGGAGACGAGCAGTACTTC.

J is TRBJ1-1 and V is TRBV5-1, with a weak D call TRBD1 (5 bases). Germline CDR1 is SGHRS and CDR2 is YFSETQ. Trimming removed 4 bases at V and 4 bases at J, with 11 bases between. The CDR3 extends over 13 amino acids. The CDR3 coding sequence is TGCGCCAGCAGCAGGGACGTTGCCACTGAAGCTTTCTTT. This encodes CASSRDVATEAFF. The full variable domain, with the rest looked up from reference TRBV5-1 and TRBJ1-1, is KAGVTQTPRYLIKTRGQQVTLSCSPISGHRSVSWYQQTPGQGLQFLFEYFSETQRNKGNFPGRFSGRQFSNSRSEMNVSTLELGDSALYLCASSRDVATEAFFGQGTRLTVV.

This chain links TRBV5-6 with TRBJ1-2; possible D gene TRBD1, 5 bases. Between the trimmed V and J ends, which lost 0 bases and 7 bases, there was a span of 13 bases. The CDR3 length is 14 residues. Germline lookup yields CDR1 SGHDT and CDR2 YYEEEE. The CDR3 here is CASSLAGAGFGYTF. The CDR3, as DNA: TGTGCCAGCAGCTTGGCGGGTGCAGGGTTTGGCTACACCTTC. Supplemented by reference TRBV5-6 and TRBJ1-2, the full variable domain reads DAGVTQSPTHLIKTRGQQVTLRCSPKSGHDTVSWYQQALGQGPQFIFQYYEEEERQRGNFPDRFSGHQFPNYSSELNVNALLLGDSALYLCASSLAGAGFGYTFGSGTRLTVV.

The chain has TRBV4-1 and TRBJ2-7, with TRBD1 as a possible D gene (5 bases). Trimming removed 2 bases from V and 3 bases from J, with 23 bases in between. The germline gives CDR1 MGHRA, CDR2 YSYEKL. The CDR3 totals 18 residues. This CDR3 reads CASSQLHSPNRIGYEQYF. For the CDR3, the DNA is TGCGCCAGCAGCCAATTGCATTCTCCCAACAGGATCGGCTACGAGCAGTACTTC.

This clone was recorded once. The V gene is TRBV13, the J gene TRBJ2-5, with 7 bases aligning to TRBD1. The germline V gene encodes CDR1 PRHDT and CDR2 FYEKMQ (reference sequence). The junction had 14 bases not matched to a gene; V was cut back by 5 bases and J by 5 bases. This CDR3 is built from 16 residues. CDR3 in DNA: TGTGCCAGCAGCCCCGGGACAGCAACTGATAGGGAGACCCAGTACTTC. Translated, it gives CASSPGTATDRETQYF. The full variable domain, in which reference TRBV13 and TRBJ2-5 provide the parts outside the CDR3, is AAGVIQSPRHLIKEKRETATLKCYPIPRHDTVYWYQQGPGQDPQFLISFYEKMQSDKGSIPDRFSAQQFSDYHSELNMSSLELGDSALYFCASSPGTATDRETQYFGPGTRLLVL.

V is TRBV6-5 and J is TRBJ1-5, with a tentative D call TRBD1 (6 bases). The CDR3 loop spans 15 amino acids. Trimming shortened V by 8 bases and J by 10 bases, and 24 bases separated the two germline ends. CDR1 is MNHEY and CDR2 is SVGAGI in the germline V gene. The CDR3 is CASGKTGPLISPQHF. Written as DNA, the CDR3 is TGTGCCAGCGGAAAGACAGGTCCCCTCATCAGCCCCCAGCATTTT.

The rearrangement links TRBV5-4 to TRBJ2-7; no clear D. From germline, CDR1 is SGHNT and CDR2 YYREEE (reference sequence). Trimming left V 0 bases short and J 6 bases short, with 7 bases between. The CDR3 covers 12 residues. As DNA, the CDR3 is TGTGCCAGCAGCTTGGGGTCCCGCGAGCAGTACTTC. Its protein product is CASSLGSREQYF.

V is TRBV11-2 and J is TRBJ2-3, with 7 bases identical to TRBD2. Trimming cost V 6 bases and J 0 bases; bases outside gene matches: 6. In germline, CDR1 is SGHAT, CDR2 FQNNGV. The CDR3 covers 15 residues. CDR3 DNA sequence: TGTGCCAGCAGTCCGCGGCGGGGGAGCACAGATACGCAGTATTTT. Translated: CASSPRRGSTDTQYF.

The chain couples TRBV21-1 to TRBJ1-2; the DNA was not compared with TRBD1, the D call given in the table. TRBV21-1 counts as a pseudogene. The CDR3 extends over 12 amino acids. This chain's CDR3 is CATLQGNYGYTF. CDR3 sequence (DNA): TGTGCCACCTTACAGGGGAACTATGGCTACACCTTC.

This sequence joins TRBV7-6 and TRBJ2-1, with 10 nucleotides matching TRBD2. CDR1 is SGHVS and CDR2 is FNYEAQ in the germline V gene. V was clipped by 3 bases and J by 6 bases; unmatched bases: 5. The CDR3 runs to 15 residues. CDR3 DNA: TGTGCCAGCAGCTTGGGGACTAGCGAATTCAATGAGCAGTTCTTC. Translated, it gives CASSLGTSEFNEQFF.

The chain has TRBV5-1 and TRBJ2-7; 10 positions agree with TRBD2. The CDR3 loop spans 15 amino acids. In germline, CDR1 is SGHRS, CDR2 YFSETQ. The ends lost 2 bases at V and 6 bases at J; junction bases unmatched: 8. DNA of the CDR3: TGCGCCAGCAGCTTCCTAGCGGGGGCCCCCCTCGAGCAGTACTTC. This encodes CASSFLAGAPLEQYF.

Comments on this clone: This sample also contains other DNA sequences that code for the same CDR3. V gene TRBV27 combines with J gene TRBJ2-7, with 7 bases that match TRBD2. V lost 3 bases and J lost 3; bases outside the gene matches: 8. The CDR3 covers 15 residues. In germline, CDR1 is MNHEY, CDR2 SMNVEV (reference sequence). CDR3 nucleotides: TGTGCCAGCAGTTTCGGGGCGGGAGCCAACTACGAGCAGTACTTC. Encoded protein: CASSFGAGANYEQYF.

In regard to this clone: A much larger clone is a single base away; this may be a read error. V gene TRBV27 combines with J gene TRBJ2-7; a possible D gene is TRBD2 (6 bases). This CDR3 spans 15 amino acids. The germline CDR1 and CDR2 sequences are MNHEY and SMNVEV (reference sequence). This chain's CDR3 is CAGSSPREWGYEQYF. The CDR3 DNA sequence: TGTGCCGGCAGTTCCCCCCGGGAGTGGGGCTACGAGCAGTACTTC.

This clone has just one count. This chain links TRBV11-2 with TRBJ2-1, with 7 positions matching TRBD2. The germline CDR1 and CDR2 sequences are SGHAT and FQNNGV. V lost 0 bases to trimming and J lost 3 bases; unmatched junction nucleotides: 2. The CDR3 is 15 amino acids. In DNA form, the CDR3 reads TGTGCCAGCAGCTTAGACCCTAGCGGCTACAATGAGCAGTTCTTC. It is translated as CASSLDPSGYNEQFF.